This T cell receptor beta chain was sequenced during a study of T-cell reconstitution after alpha-beta-depleted transplantation in children. Germline CDR1 reads SEHNR; CDR2 reads FQNEAQ (reference sequence). CDR3 length equals 16 residues. The J segment lost 7 bases and the V segment lost 5 bases, leaving 12 bases of the junction unmatched. Researchers prepared the TCRbeta library using unique molecular identifiers, the study reports. TCRdb processed the PCR reads anew with MiXCR; each CDR3 protein has one entry. The data hold 600,000 to 700,000 distinct CDR3 sequences, with around a sixth observed a single time.

The sequence came from a human donor who donated a stem cell graft to a child with acute myeloid leukemia. This chain uses TRBV7-9 with TRBJ2-1; TRBD1 agrees at 9 bases. The sample was PBMCs from the stem cell graft donor, taken from the stem cell graft. The CDR3 region is CASSPSRGTGMNEQFF. Here the CDR3 DNA reads TGTGCCAGCAGCCCATCCCGGGGGACAGGGATGAATGAGCAGTTCTTC. The variable domain in full, with the rest retrieved from reference TRBV7-9 and TRBJ2-1, is DTGVSQNPRHKITKRGQNVTFRCDPISEHNRLYWYRQTLGQGPEFLTYFQNEAQLEKSRLLSDRFSAERPKGSFSTLEIQRTEQGDSAMYLCASSPSRGTGMNEQFFGPGTRLTVL.